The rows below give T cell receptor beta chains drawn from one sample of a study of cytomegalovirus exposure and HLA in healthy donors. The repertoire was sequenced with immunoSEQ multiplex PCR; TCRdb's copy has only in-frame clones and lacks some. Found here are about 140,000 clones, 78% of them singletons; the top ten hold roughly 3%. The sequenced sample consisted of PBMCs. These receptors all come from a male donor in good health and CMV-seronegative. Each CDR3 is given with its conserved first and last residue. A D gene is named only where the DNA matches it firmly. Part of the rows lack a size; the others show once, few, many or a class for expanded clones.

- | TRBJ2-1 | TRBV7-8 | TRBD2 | CASSLPLRLAGGQYNEQFF | TGTGCCAGCAGCTTACCTCTGCGGCTAGCGGGGGGACAATACAATGAGCAGTTCTTC
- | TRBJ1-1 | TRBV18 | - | CASSPLEGNTEAFF | TGTGCCAGCTCACCACTAGAGGGGAACACTGAAGCTTTCTTT
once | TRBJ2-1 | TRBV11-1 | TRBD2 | CASSLRPSGGPHEQFF | TGTGCCAGCAGCTTACGCCCTAGCGGGGGGCCCCATGAGCAGTTCTTC
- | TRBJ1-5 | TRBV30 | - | CAWSPGGGGSRPQHF | TGTGCCTGGAGTCCGGGGGGAGGGGGGTCCCGGCCCCAGCATTTT
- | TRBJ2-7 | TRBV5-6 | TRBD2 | CASSYPAGSPYEQYF | TGTGCCAGCAGCTACCCAGCGGGGAGTCCCTACGAGCAGTACTTC
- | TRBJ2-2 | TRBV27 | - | CASNSGGLSNTGELFF | TGTGCCAGCAACTCCGGGGGTTTGTCAAACACCGGGGAGCTGTTTTTT
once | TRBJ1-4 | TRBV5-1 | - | CASSLAGVANEKLFF | TGCGCCAGCAGCTTGGCCGGGGTGGCTAATGAAAAACTGTTTTTT
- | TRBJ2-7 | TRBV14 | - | CASSQGSYSEQYF | TGTGCCAGCAGCCAAGGATCCTATAGCGAGCAGTACTTC
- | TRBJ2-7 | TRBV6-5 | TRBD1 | CASSSYRGPKEQYF | TGTGCCAGCAGTTCTTACAGGGGGCCGAAAGAGCAGTACTTC
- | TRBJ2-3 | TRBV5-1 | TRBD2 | CASSFGGSTDTQYF | TGCGCCAGCAGTTTCGGGGGGAGCACAGATACGCAGTATTTT
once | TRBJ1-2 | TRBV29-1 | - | CSVEGAGGYTF | TGCAGCGTTGAGGGCGCTGGGGGCTACACCTTC
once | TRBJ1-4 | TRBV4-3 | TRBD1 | CASSQDSHSLTGANEKLFF | TGCGCCAGCAGCCAAGATTCTCATTCCCTGACAGGGGCTAATGAAAAACTGTTTTTT
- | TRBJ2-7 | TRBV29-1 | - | CSVGGDYEQYF | TGCAGCGTTGGGGGGGATTACGAGCAGTACTTC
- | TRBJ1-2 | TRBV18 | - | CASSPPRTTYPNYGYTF | TGTGCCAGCTCACCGCCACGTACAACGTACCCTAACTATGGCTACACCTTC
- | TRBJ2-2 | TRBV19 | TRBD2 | CASSLHLAGSDTGELFF | TGTGCCAGTAGTCTCCACCTAGCGGGATCGGACACCGGGGAGCTGTTTTTT
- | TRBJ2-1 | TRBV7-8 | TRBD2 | CASSQGLAGFYEQFF | TGTGCCAGCAGTCAAGGACTAGCGGGGTTCTATGAGCAGTTCTTC
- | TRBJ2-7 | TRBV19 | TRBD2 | CASSAGRDYEQYF | TGTGCCAGTAGCGCGGGGAGGGACTACGAGCAGTACTTC
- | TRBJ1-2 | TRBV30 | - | CAWGNTGGFNYGYTF | TGTGCCTGGGGAAATACGGGGGGATTTAACTATGGCTACACCTTC
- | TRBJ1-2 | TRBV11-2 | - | CASSSNQGRGSYGYTF | TGTGCCAGCAGCTCTAATCAGGGTAGAGGAAGCTATGGCTACACCTTC
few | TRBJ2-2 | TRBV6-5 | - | CASSPDTANTGELFF | TGTGCCAGCAGCCCAGACACAGCGAACACCGGGGAGCTGTTTTTT
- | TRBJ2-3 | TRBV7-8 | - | CASGGGRGDTQYF | TGTGCCAGTGGGGGAGGACGAGGAGATACGCAGTATTTT
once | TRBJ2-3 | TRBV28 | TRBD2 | CASTTPLTREGQALSTDTQYF | TGTGCCAGCACCACCCCTCTCACGCGGGAGGGCCAGGCGTTAAGCACAGATACGCAGTATTTT
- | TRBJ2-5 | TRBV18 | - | CASSRNRGGGQETQYF | TGTGCCAGCTCCCGGAACAGGGGAGGAGGCCAAGAGACCCAGTACTTC
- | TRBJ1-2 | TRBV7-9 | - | CASSLAPQGSVDYGYTF | TGTGCCAGCAGCTTGGCCCCACAGGGATCGGTAGACTATGGCTACACCTTC
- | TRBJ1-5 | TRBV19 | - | CASSNYRSGSQPQHF | TGTGCCAGTAGTAATTACAGGAGTGGTAGCCAGCCCCAGCATTTT
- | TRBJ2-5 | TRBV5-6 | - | CASSLAGRGKETQYF | TGTGCCAGCAGCTTGGCAGGGAGGGGGAAGGAGACCCAGTACTTC
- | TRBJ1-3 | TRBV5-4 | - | CASSKVGVSSGNTIYF | TGTGCCAGCAGCAAGGTCGGGGTGAGCTCTGGAAACACCATATATTTT
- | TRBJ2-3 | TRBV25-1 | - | CASSEIHLGPTDTQYF | TGTGCCAGCAGTGAAATCCATTTGGGGCCCACAGATACGCAGTATTTT
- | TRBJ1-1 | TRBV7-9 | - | CASSLVTGGFNEAFF | TGTGCCAGCAGCTTAGTGACGGGGGGTTTTAATGAAGCTTTCTTT
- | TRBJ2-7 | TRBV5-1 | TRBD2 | CASSLSGGSYEQYF | TGCGCCAGCAGCTTGTCGGGGGGATCCTACGAGCAGTACTTC
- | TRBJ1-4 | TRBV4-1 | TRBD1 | CASCFRTGVATNEKLFF | TGCGCCAGCTGCTTTCGGACAGGGGTTGCAACTAATGAAAAACTGTTTTTT
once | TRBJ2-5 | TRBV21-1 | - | CAITTSPETQYF | TGTGCCATCACAACGTCCCCAGAGACCCAGTACTTC
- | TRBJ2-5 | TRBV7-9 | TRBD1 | CASSLETGKETQYF | TGTGCCAGCAGTTTGGAGACAGGGAAAGAGACCCAGTACTTC
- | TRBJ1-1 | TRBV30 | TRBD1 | CAWRTGAQNTEAFF | TGTGCCTGGAGGACAGGGGCCCAGAACACTGAAGCTTTCTTT
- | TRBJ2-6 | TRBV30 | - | CAWTGYSGANVLTF | TGTGCCTGGACAGGGTACTCTGGGGCCAACGTCCTGACTTTC
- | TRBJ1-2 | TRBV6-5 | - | CASTRQGRGYTF | TGTGCCAGCACCAGGCAAGGCCGCGGCTACACCTTC
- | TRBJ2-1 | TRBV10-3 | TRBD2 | CAISEGAGGLYNEQFF | TGTGCCATCAGTGAGGGAGCGGGAGGTCTTTACAATGAGCAGTTCTTC
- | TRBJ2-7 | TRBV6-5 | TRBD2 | CASSYSVLAGTYEQYF | TGTGCCAGCAGTTACTCGGTTCTAGCGGGAACCTACGAGCAGTACTTC
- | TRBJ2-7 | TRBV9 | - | CASSVNSGGEQYF | TGTGCCAGCAGCGTAAATTCAGGTGGCGAGCAGTACTTC
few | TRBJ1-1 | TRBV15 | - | CATSPQGGLNTEAFF | TGTGCCACCTCCCCTCAAGGGGGTTTGAACACTGAAGCTTTCTTT